This T cell receptor beta chain appears in the sequencing data of a study of cytomegalovirus exposure and HLA in healthy donors. Whole-study results and caveats: According to an earlier analysis, most TCR beta V segments yielded productive rearrangements about 87% or about 30% of the time. In a later analysis, V- and J-gene trimming of beta chains associated with a DCLRE1C missense variant, replicated independently. In a later analysis, common viral pathogens appeared linked to several of the most significant clusters.

As regards this clone: Its specificity is not known.

CDR1 SGHTA and CDR2 FQGNSA come from the germline V gene. Trimming stripped 0 bases from V and 4 bases from J, with 14 bases between. CDR3 length: 16 amino acids. At collection, donors were nominally healthy, but unrecorded immune exposures were probable. The PCR used 60 Vbeta and 13 Jbeta primers. Using immunoSEQ multiplex PCR, the repertoire was profiled, and TCRdb retains in-frame clones only, with some absent. The data contain 75,000 to 100,000 clones, just under 80% of them seen just once; the ten biggest clones take up 5.5% to 8%. The sequence came from a man aged 25-45 years in good health and CMV-seronegative. The chain uses TRBV7-2 and TRBJ2-3; the D is unclear. Sequencing input: PBMCs. In nucleotides, the CDR3 is TGTGCCAGCAGCTTAGCCCCATGGCCCCCGTCAGATACGCAGTATTTT. Its translation: CASSLAPWPPSDTQYF.